The source of this T cell receptor beta chain is a study of OX40 agonist ivuxolimab in advanced cancers. Measured with immunoSEQ multiplex PCR; TCRdb has only the in-frame clones, and not every one. The data show 20,000 to 25,000 clones, 70% to 90% seen once. This clone was detected once. This specimen consisted of CD4+ or CD8+ T cells sorted from blood, obtained in a trial of the OX40 agonist ivuxolimab. The receptor was isolated from an adult with an advanced solid tumor such as melanoma, head and neck, liver or kidney cancer.

CDR3 sequence reads: CASSISGGNEQYF. The CDR3 DNA reads TGTGCCAGTAGTATTAGCGGGGGTAACGAGCAGTACTTC. The chain recombines TRBV19 with TRBJ2-7; 9 positions agree with TRBD2. There are 13 residues in the CDR3. The V gene's germline CDR1 is LNHDA and CDR2 SQIVND (reference sequence). The trim removed 3 bases at V and 5 bases at J, leaving 2 bases unmatched.